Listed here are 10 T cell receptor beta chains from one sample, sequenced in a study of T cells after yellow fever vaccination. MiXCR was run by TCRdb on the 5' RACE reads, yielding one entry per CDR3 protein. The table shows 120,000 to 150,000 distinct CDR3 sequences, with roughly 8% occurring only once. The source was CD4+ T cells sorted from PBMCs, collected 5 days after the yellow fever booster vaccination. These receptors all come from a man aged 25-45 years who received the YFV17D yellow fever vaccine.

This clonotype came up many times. The CDR3 DNA reads TGTGCCACCAGTCGGGAGACCGGGGAGCTGTTTTTT. This gives the protein CATSRETGELFF. The rearrangement joins TRBV24-1 to TRBJ2-2, with D maybe TRBD2 (6 bases). Germline V gene lookup returns CDR1 KGHDR and CDR2 SFDVKD. CDR3 size: 12 residues. The V end was cut by 6 bases, the J end by 5 bases, with 6 bases between.

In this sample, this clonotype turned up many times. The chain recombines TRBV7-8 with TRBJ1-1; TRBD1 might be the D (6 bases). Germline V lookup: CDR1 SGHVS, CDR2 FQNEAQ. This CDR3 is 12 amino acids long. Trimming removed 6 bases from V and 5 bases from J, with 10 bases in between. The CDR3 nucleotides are TGTGCCAGCAGATCAGGGGAAACTGAAGCTTTCTTT. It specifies CASRSGETEAFF.

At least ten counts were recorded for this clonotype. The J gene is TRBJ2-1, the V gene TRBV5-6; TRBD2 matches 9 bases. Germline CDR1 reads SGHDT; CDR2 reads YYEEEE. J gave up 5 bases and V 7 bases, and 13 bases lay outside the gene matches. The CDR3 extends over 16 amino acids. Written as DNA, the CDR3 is TGTGCCAGCGGAACAGCGGGAGGACCCCCCGACAATGAGCAGTTCTTC. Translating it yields CASGTAGGPPDNEQFF.

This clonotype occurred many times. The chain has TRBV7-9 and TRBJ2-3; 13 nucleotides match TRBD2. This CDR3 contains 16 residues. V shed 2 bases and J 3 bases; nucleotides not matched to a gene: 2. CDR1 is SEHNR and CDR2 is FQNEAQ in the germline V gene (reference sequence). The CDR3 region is CASSLMTSGRTDTQYF. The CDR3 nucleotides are TGTGCCAGCAGCTTAATGACTAGCGGGAGGACAGATACGCAGTATTTT. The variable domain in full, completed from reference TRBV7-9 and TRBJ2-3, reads DTGVSQNPRHKITKRGQNVTFRCDPISEHNRLYWYRQTLGQGPEFLTYFQNEAQLEKSRLLSDRFSAERPKGSFSTLEIQRTEQGDSAMYLCASSLMTSGRTDTQYFGPGTRLTVL.

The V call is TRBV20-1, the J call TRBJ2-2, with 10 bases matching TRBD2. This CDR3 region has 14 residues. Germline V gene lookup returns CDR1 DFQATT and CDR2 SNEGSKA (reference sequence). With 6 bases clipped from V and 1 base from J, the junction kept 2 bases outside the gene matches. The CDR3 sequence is CSATSGKNTGELFF. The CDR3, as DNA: TGCAGTGCCACTAGCGGGAAGAACACCGGGGAGCTGTTTTTT.

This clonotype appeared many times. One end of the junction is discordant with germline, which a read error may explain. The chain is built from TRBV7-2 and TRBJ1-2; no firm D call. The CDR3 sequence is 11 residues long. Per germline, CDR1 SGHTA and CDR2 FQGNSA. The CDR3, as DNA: TGTGCCAGCAGCTTAGATTTTAGGTCTCATTTC. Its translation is CASSLDFRSHF. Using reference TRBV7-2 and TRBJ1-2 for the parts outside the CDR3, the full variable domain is GAGVSQSPSNKVTEKGKDVELRCDPISGHTALYWYRQSLGQGLEFLIYFQGNSAPDKSGLPSDRFSAERTGGSVSTLTIQRTQQEDSAVYLCASSLDFRSHFGSGTRLTVV.

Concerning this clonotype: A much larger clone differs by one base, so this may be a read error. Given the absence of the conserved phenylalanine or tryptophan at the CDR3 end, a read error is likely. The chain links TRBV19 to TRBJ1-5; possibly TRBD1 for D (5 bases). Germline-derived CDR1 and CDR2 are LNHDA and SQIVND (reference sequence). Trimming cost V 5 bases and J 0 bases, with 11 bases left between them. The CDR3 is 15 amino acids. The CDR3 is CASSFTGNSNQPQHY. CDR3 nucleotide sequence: TGTGCCAGTAGTTTTACAGGTAATAGCAATCAGCCCCAGCATTAT.

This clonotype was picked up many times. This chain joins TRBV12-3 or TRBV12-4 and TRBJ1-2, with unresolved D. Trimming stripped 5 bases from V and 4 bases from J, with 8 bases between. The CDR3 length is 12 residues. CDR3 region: CASSPSGYGYTF. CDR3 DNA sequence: TGTGCCAGCAGTCCCTCAGGCTATGGCTACACCTTC.

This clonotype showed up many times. CDR3 bases: TGCAGCGTTTTATCAGGGGAACAGCCCCAGCATTTT. Its protein product is CSVLSGEQPQHF. V and J are TRBV29-1 and TRBJ1-5; TRBD1 is a possible D gene (6 bases). The CDR3 has 12 amino acids. Germline-derived CDR1 and CDR2 are SQVTM and ANQGSEA. V was trimmed by 5 bases and J by 7 bases, leaving 12 bases between them.

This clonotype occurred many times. The DNA for the CDR3 is TGCGCCAGCTCCTGGGAGGGGAACTACAATGAGCAGTTCTTC. Translated: CASSWEGNYNEQFF. The gene calls are TRBV5-1 and TRBJ2-1; 7 bases align to TRBD2. This CDR3 is built from 14 residues. Germline trimming cut 7 bases from V and 3 bases from J; bases unmatched to any gene: 7. CDR1 is SGHRS and CDR2 is YFSETQ in the germline V gene.